Shown below are 9 T cell receptor beta chains from a single sample sequenced in a study of T-cell reconstitution after alpha-beta-depleted transplantation in children. A TCRbeta library incorporating unique molecular identifiers was prepared. In TCRdb, the PCR reads were re-called with MiXCR into one record per CDR3 protein. The repertoire holds more than 450,000 distinct CDR3 sequences, with 18% as singletons. This material consisted of PBMCs from the stem cell graft donor, taken from the stem cell graft. Receptor source: a human donor who donated a stem cell graft to a child with acute lymphoblastic leukemia.

This clonotype was observed a few times. The chain links TRBV12-3 or TRBV12-4 to TRBJ2-7; 7 nucleotides line up with TRBD1. The CDR3 contains 16 residues. V lost 5 bases to trimming and J lost 3 bases; unmatched junction nucleotides: 13. CDR3 region: CASSAIETGTHYEQYF. The DNA of the CDR3 is TGTGCCAGCAGTGCAATCGAGACAGGGACCCACTACGAGCAGTACTTC.

V and J are TRBV4-1 and TRBJ1-5; D is unresolved. The CDR3 is 18 amino acids. Germline V CDR1 and CDR2: MGHRA, YSYEKL. The V end lost 0 bases, the J end lost 3 bases, and 18 bases lay between the germline ends. CDR3 DNA: TGCGCCAGCAGCCAAGATTTTGCACCTCTCAAGGACAATCAGCCCCAGCATTTT. This codes for CASSQDFAPLKDNQPQHF.

V usage is TRBV5-4 and J usage is TRBJ2-2; unclear D gene. CDR1 SGHNT and CDR2 YYREEE come from the germline V gene (reference sequence). This CDR3 contains 15 residues. V shed 0 bases and J shed 5 bases, with 11 bases lying between them. The CDR3: CASSLASGMTGELFF. The CDR3 DNA reads TGTGCCAGCAGCTTGGCCTCGGGTATGACCGGGGAGCTGTTTTTT.

This clonotype was seen a few times. The rearrangement joins TRBV12-3 or TRBV12-4 to TRBJ1-1, with TRBD1 matching over 7 bases. The CDR3 is made up of 13 amino acids. The J segment lost 8 bases and the V segment lost 7 bases, leaving 10 bases of the junction unmatched. CDR3 residues: CASTSWEQGEAFF. The CDR3 nucleotides read TGTGCCAGCACCTCGTGGGAACAGGGGGAAGCTTTCTTT.

This clonotype turned up a few times. This chain links TRBV27 with TRBJ2-1; D is ambiguous. Germline CDR1 and CDR2: MNHEY and SMNVEV (reference sequence). Trimming removed 4 bases from V and 4 bases from J, with 17 bases in between. The CDR3 spans 16 residues. The CDR3: CASSSRPFKVYNEQFF. In DNA, the CDR3 is TGTGCCAGCAGTTCCCGGCCGTTCAAAGTGTACAATGAGCAGTTCTTC.

This clonotype came up a few times. V gene TRBV21-1 combines with J gene TRBJ2-7; the D segment call TRBD2 is taken from the table without a DNA check. TRBV21-1 is listed as a pseudogene. The CDR3 runs to 18 residues. CDR3 protein: CASSKGEASGRVAYEQYF. DNA for the CDR3: TGTGCCAGCAGCAAAGGAGAGGCTAGCGGGAGAGTGGCCTACGAGCAGTACTTC.

The chain joins TRBV18 to TRBJ2-1, with a possible D match to TRBD1 (5 bases). CDR1 is KGHSH, CDR2 LQKENI, per germline. Trimming pared 1 base from V and 2 bases from J, leaving 9 bases between. This CDR3 has 15 amino acids. CDR3 in amino acids: CASSPQAGPYNEQFF. The DNA of the CDR3 is TGTGCCAGCTCACCACAGGCAGGGCCCTACAATGAGCAGTTCTTC. The whole variable domain, filled in from reference TRBV18 and TRBJ2-1, reads NAGVMQNPRHLVRRRGQEARLRCSPMKGHSHVYWYRQLPEEGLKFMVYLQKENIIDESGMPKERFSAEFPKEGPSILRIQQVVRGDSAAYFCASSPQAGPYNEQFFGPGTRLTVL.

This clonotype was observed a handful of times. V is TRBV10-3 and J is TRBJ2-5, with 13 positions matching TRBD2. With V trimmed by 4 bases and J by 5 bases, 4 bases remained unmatched. The CDR3 consists of 15 residues. CDR1 and CDR2 from the germline V gene are ENHRY and SYGVKD. The CDR3 loop is CAISGGTSGMETQYF. CDR3 nucleotide sequence: TGTGCCATCAGTGGTGGGACTAGCGGGATGGAGACCCAGTACTTC.

This clonotype came up many times. This chain joins TRBV27 and TRBJ2-7, with D possibly matching TRBD2 (6 bases). CDR1 MNHEY and CDR2 SMNVEV come from the germline V gene (reference sequence). The CDR3 runs to 13 residues. Trimming pared 3 bases from V and 3 bases from J, leaving 9 bases between. The CDR3 is CASSFGRYYEQYF. The CDR3 DNA sequence: TGTGCCAGCAGTTTTGGGAGGTACTACGAGCAGTACTTC.